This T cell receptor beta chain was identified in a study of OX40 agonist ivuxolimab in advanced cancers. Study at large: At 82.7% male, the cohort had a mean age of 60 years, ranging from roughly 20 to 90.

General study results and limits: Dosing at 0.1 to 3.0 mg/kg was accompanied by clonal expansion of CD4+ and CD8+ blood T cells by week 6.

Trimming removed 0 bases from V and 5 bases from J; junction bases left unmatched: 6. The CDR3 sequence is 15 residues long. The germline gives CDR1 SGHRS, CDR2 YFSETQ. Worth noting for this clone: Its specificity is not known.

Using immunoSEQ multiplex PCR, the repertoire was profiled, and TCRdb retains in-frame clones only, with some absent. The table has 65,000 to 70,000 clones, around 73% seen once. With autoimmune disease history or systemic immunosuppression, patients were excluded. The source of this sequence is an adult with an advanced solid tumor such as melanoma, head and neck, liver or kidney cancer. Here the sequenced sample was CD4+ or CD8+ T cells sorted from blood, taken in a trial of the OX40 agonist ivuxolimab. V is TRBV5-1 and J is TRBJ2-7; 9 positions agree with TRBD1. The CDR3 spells CASSLAVRTGDEQYF. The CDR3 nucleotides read TGCGCCAGCAGCTTGGCCGTTAGGACAGGGGACGAGCAGTACTTC. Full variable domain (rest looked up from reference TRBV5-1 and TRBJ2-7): KAGVTQTPRYLIKTRGQQVTLSCSPISGHRSVSWYQQTPGQGLQFLFEYFSETQRNKGNFPGRFSGRQFSNSRSEMNVSTLELGDSALYLCASSLAVRTGDEQYFGPGTRLTVT.